Listed below are T cell receptor beta chains from one sample, sequenced in a study of OX40 agonist ivuxolimab in advanced cancers. Only in-frame clones appear in the TCRdb table, and some are missing; sequencing was by immunoSEQ multiplex PCR. The repertoire holds 60,000 or so clones, with roughly 86% as singletons. The source material was CD4+ or CD8+ T cells sorted from blood, sampled in a trial of the OX40 agonist ivuxolimab. All receptors come from an adult with an advanced solid tumor such as melanoma, head and neck, liver or kidney cancer. Both conserved end residues are part of each CDR3. Fields, in order: D gene, V gene, clone size, J gene, CDR3 protein, CDR3 DNA. The D gene is left open where the match is weak. The listing skips clone size in some rows; elsewhere it reads once, few, many or a size class.

>TRBD1|TRBV19|once|TRBJ1-6
CASSGGGTYNSPLHF
TGTGCCAGTTCAGGGGGCGGAACCTATAATTCACCCCTCCACTTT
>TRBD1|TRBV14|-|TRBJ2-7
CASSPYGQGAREQYF
TGTGCCAGCAGCCCCTATGGGCAGGGGGCAAGAGAGCAGTACTTC
>-|TRBV18|-|TRBJ2-6
CASSSATGTLGANVLTF
TGTGCCAGCTCATCCGCAACAGGGACGCTAGGGGCCAACGTCCTGACTTTC
>-|TRBV11-1|-|TRBJ2-2
CASSLLQGGTGELFF
TGTGCCAGCAGCTTGTTGCAGGGTGGCACCGGGGAGCTGTTTTTT
>TRBD1|TRBV6-1|-|TRBJ2-1
CAIQQGARYNEQFF
TGTGCCATCCAACAGGGGGCTAGATACAATGAGCAGTTCTTC
>TRBD1|TRBV7-8|once|TRBJ1-2
CASSLELGQRILGSYGYTF
TGTGCCAGCAGCTTAGAATTGGGACAGAGAATCCTCGGGAGCTATGGCTACACCTTC
>-|TRBV18|-|TRBJ1-6
CASSPNGRRDSPLHF
TGTGCCAGCTCACCGAACGGGCGAAGGGATTCACCCCTCCACTTT
>-|TRBV20-1|-|TRBJ2-7
CSARVPPEQYF
TGCAGTGCTAGAGTGCCACCCGAGCAGTACTTC
>TRBD1|TRBV2|-|TRBJ2-7
CASSEGGTGSYEQYF
TGTGCCAGCAGTGAAGGGGGGACAGGATCCTACGAGCAGTACTTC
>-|TRBV7-2|-|TRBJ1-2
CASSPNPWYGYTF
TGTGCCAGCAGCCCTAATCCTTGGTATGGCTACACCTTC
>-|TRBV5-6|-|TRBJ2-7
CASSLVGSSSEQYF
TGTGCCAGCAGCTTGGTTGGGTCCTCATCCGAGCAGTACTTC
>-|TRBV7-2|-|TRBJ1-1
CASSVRQGLQATEAFF
TGTGCCAGCAGCGTAAGGCAGGGGCTACAGGCCACTGAAGCTTTCTTT
>TRBD1|TRBV7-9|-|TRBJ2-2
CASSRQGPNTGELFF
TGTGCCAGCAGCAGACAGGGGCCCAACACCGGGGAGCTGTTTTTT
>-|TRBV5-3|-|TRBJ2-7
CASSPAGLTGEQYF
TGTGCCAGCAGCCCCGCCGGGTTAACTGGCGAGCAGTACTTC
>TRBD1|TRBV9|-|TRBJ1-2
CASSVATGDYGYTF
TGTGCCAGCAGCGTAGCTACAGGGGACTATGGCTACACCTTC
>TRBD1|TRBV6-5|-|TRBJ1-6
CASTLGQGTSPLHF
TGTGCCAGCACTTTGGGACAGGGGACATCACCCCTCCACTTT
>-|TRBV18|-|TRBJ2-7
CASSSSSYEQYF
TGTGCCAGCTCATCCAGCTCCTACGAGCAGTACTTC
>-|TRBV6-1|-|TRBJ1-1
CASSYSTVNTEAFF
TGTGCCAGCAGTTATTCGACAGTGAACACTGAAGCTTTCTTT
>TRBD2|TRBV5-1|-|TRBJ2-7
CASRSYGGTSRYEQYF
TGCGCCAGCAGATCGTACGGGGGGACCTCCCGTTACGAGCAGTACTTC
>-|TRBV2|-|TRBJ1-5
CASSEWGGQPQHF
TGTGCCAGCAGTGAATGGGGCGGTCAGCCCCAGCATTTT
>-|TRBV30|few|TRBJ1-2
CALRRGGYTF
TGTGCCCTCCGCCGAGGGGGCTACACCTTC
>-|TRBV5-1|-|TRBJ2-7
CASSPSGTSYEQYF
TGCGCCAGCAGCCCCTCAGGGACCTCCTACGAGCAGTACTTC
>-|TRBV25-1|-|TRBJ1-1
CASSAQVEAFF
TGTGCCAGCAGTGCCCAAGTCGAAGCTTTCTTT
>-|TRBV6-5|-|TRBJ1-5
CANSYSASLEPQHF
TGTGCCAACAGTTACTCGGCGTCCTTGGAGCCCCAGCATTTT
>-|TRBV7-9|once|TRBJ2-2
CASMGGVTGELFF
TGTGCCAGCATGGGGGGCGTCACCGGGGAGCTGTTTTTT
>TRBD1|TRBV5-1|few|TRBJ1-5
CASSIGQGNQPQHF
TGCGCCAGCAGCATAGGACAGGGGAATCAGCCCCAGCATTTT
>-|TRBV30|-|TRBJ2-2
CAYGANTGELFF
TGCGCGTATGGGGCCAACACCGGGGAGCTGTTTTTT
>-|TRBV7-9|-|TRBJ1-1
CASSLGPSMNTEAFF
TGTGCCAGCAGCTTAGGACCGTCAATGAACACTGAAGCTTTCTTT
>TRBD2|TRBV5-1|-|TRBJ2-3
CASSFQRGVADTQYF
TGCGCCAGCAGCTTCCAGCGGGGGGTCGCAGATACGCAGTATTTT
>-|TRBV20-1|-|TRBJ1-5
CSARAPQPQHF
TGCAGTGCTAGAGCCCCTCAGCCCCAGCATTTT
>-|TRBV4-1|-|TRBJ1-1
CASSREQRAFF
TGCGCCAGCAGCCGCGAACAGAGGGCTTTCTTT
>-|TRBV18|-|TRBJ2-3
CASSSSPSPSTDTQYF
TGTGCCAGCTCATCCAGCCCAAGCCCGAGCACAGATACGCAGTATTTT
>-|TRBV18|-|TRBJ1-5
CASSRGQWGQPQHF
TGTGCCAGCTCACGAGGACAGTGGGGTCAGCCCCAGCATTTT
>-|TRBV4-2|few|TRBJ1-6
CASSSYRAINSPLHF
TGTGCCAGCAGCTCCTACAGGGCTATTAATTCACCCCTCCACTTT
>-|TRBV9|-|TRBJ1-6
CASSVEGGGSPLHF
TGTGCCAGCAGCGTAGAGGGTGGAGGTTCACCCCTCCACTTT
>TRBD2|TRBV5-5|-|TRBJ2-4
CASSYSTSGGGDIQYF
TGTGCCAGCAGCTATAGCACTAGCGGGGGAGGGGACATTCAGTACTTC
>TRBD1|TRBV6-1|-|TRBJ2-5
CATTRQGYQETQYF
TGTGCCACCACCAGACAGGGGTACCAAGAGACCCAGTACTTC
>-|TRBV5-6|-|TRBJ1-3
CASSLDGRSSGNTIYF
TGTGCCAGCAGCCTGGATGGGAGGAGCTCTGGAAACACCATATATTTT
>TRBD2|TRBV6-1|-|TRBJ2-3
CASSEAGLADTQYF
TGTGCCAGCAGTGAAGCCGGACTAGCAGATACGCAGTATTTT
>-|TRBV30|-|TRBJ2-7
CAWSNLYEQYF
TGTGCCTGGAGTAACCTCTACGAGCAGTACTTC
>-|TRBV6-1|-|TRBJ1-2
CASRGGHVYGYTF
TGTGCCAGCAGGGGGGGACATGTCTATGGCTACACCTTC
>TRBD1|TRBV5-1|-|TRBJ2-3
CASSPGQGVTDTQYF
TGCGCCAGCAGTCCTGGACAGGGAGTCACAGATACGCAGTATTTT
>-|TRBV15|-|TRBJ1-2
CATSPREFSYGYTF
TGTGCCACCAGCCCCCGGGAGTTCTCCTATGGCTACACCTTC
>TRBD1|TRBV7-8|few|TRBJ1-2
CASNPGGQGWNGYTF
TGTGCCAGCAACCCAGGGGGACAGGGGTGGAATGGCTACACCTTC
>TRBD1|TRBV10-3|-|TRBJ2-7
CAIRTGGLDEQYF
TGTGCCATCAGGACAGGGGGCTTAGACGAGCAGTACTTC
>-|TRBV5-5|-|TRBJ1-1
CASSLSVLGGTEAFF
TGTGCCAGCAGCTTGTCCGTTCTCGGCGGCACTGAAGCTTTCTTT
>-|TRBV4-1|-|TRBJ2-7
CASSSVGPSYEQYF
TGCGCCAGCAGCTCCGTGGGCCCATCCTACGAGCAGTACTTC
>-|TRBV10-3|-|TRBJ2-1
CAISESATNEQFF
TGTGCCATCAGTGAGTCCGCAACCAATGAGCAGTTCTTC